Listed below are T cell receptor beta chains from one sample, sequenced in a study of CD8+CD57+ T cells in acquired aplastic anemia. TCRdb redid the calling of the reads with MiXCR, one entry per CDR3 protein. The sample consists of about 40,000 distinct CDR3 sequences, approximately 63% of them appearing once. Sequenced: sorted CD4+, CD8+, or CD8+CD57+ T cells (not recorded which) from PBMCs. These receptors all come from a human donor with aplastic anemia. CDR3s include the opening cysteine and the closing phenylalanine or tryptophan. The D gene is left open where the match is weak. The size field is filled for only some rows; it gives once, few, many or a size class.

j_gene,v_gene,d_gene,abundance,CDR3nt,CDR3aa
TRBJ1-6,TRBV10-3,TRBD1,NA,TGTGCCATCAGTGAAGGAAAGGGACAGAATTCACCCCTCCACTTT,CAISEGKGQNSPLHF
TRBJ1-6,TRBV20-1,NA,NA,TGCAGTGCTAGAGAGCGGGAGTCACCCCTCCACTTT,CSARERESPLHF
TRBJ1-5,TRBV20-1,NA,NA,TGCAGTGCTACGGTCTATAGCAATCAGCCCCAGCATTTT,CSATVYSNQPQHF
TRBJ2-3,TRBV5-1,NA,many,TGCGCCAGCAGCATTGCGGTACCACGCACAGATACGCAGTATTTT,CASSIAVPRTDTQYF
TRBJ2-1,TRBV7-8,NA,NA,TGTGCCAGCAGCGAAATTACAGGGGAGCAGTTCTTC,CASSEITGEQFF
TRBJ1-1,TRBV7-9,NA,NA,TGTGCCAGCAGCCTACAACACACTGAAGCTTTCTTT,CASSLQHTEAFF
TRBJ2-1,TRBV4-1,TRBD2,NA,TGCGCCAGCAGCTCCCCTAGAAATATTCTAGCGGGGGCCTACAATGAGCAGTTCTTC,CASSSPRNILAGAYNEQFF
TRBJ1-2,TRBV2,NA,NA,TGTGCCAGCAGTTTCAGGGTATTCAGCTATGGCTACACCTTC,CASSFRVFSYGYTF
TRBJ1-2,TRBV20-1,NA,NA,TGCAGTGCTAGCGCGAGTAACTATGGCTACACCTTC,CSASASNYGYTF
TRBJ1-5,TRBV15,NA,NA,TGTGCCACCAGCAGTTTACAGAATCAGCCCCAGCATTTT,CATSSLQNQPQHF
TRBJ2-1,TRBV6-4,TRBD2,many,TGTGCCAGCAGTGACCAGCGGGGGGGCTACAATGAGCAGTTCTTC,CASSDQRGGYNEQFF
TRBJ2-7,TRBV7-2,TRBD1,NA,TGTGCCACCAGTGATTCCGGGACAGGGGGCTACGGCGAGCAGTACTTC,CATSDSGTGGYGEQYF
TRBJ2-7,TRBV19,NA,NA,TGTGCCAGTAGTAAGGCGGTCTCCTACGAGCAGTACTTC,CASSKAVSYEQYF
TRBJ2-7,TRBV6-2/TRBV6-3,NA,NA,TGTGCCAGCAGATACGTGGAACAGGCCTACGAGCAGTACTTC,CASRYVEQAYEQYF
TRBJ1-2,TRBV5-6,NA,many,TGTGCCAGCAGCTTGGTCCGGGGGGCTGATGGCTACACCTTC,CASSLVRGADGYTF
TRBJ2-5,TRBV15,TRBD2,NA,TGTGCCACCAGCAGAATAGCGGGTAAAGAGACCCAGTACTTC,CATSRIAGKETQYF
TRBJ1-2,TRBV9,NA,NA,TGTGCCAGCAGCGTAGGGGTCGGGTTCGGCTACACCTTC,CASSVGVGFGYTF
TRBJ2-7,TRBV5-6,TRBD2,NA,TGTGCCAGCAGCTCTGGGACTAGCTTCGCCGAGCAGTACTTC,CASSSGTSFAEQYF
TRBJ1-2,TRBV10-3,NA,NA,TGTGCCATCAGTGAGGGTGAGACAGAAAATGGCTACACCTTC,CAISEGETENGYTF
TRBJ1-6,TRBV19,NA,NA,TGTGCCAGTAGTATGAGCCAGGTCGGTCATTCACCCCTCCACTTT,CASSMSQVGHSPLHF
TRBJ2-1,TRBV19,NA,once,TGTGCCAGTAGTCCACAGGGAAGACCCTACAATGAGCAGTTCTTC,CASSPQGRPYNEQFF
TRBJ1-1,TRBV15,NA,NA,TGTGCCACCAGTGATGGGAACACTGAAGCTTTCTTT,CATSDGNTEAFF
TRBJ2-2,TRBV12-3/TRBV12-4,TRBD1,few,TGTGCCAGCAGTAGGACAGGGGGCGGTTTCGGGGAGCTGTTTTTT,CASSRTGGGFGELFF
TRBJ2-1,TRBV15,TRBD1,few,TGTGCCACCAGCAGAGATTTAGGGGGCAGGGTCAATGAGCAGTTCTTC,CATSRDLGGRVNEQFF
TRBJ2-3,TRBV29-1,TRBD2,NA,TGCAGCACCAGGGATTGGCGGGGGGGCGAGTATTTT,CSTRDWRGGEYF
TRBJ1-2,TRBV19,NA,NA,TGTGCCAGTAAATTAGGGGGTACGAACTATGGCTACACCTTC,CASKLGGTNYGYTF
TRBJ2-1,TRBV29-1,NA,many,TGCAGCGTTGAAGATCGTTACGGGGGGCGGGACAATGAGCAGTTCTTC,CSVEDRYGGRDNEQFF
TRBJ2-3,TRBV12-5,TRBD1,NA,TGTGCTAGTGGTTTAACCGGGACAGGGGGGGGGAGCACAGATACGCAGTATTTT,CASGLTGTGGGSTDTQYF
TRBJ2-5,TRBV11-1,TRBD2,many,TGTGCCAGCAACCCTTTCCCGTCAGCGGGGGGGTACCAAGAGACCCAGTACTTC,CASNPFPSAGGYQETQYF